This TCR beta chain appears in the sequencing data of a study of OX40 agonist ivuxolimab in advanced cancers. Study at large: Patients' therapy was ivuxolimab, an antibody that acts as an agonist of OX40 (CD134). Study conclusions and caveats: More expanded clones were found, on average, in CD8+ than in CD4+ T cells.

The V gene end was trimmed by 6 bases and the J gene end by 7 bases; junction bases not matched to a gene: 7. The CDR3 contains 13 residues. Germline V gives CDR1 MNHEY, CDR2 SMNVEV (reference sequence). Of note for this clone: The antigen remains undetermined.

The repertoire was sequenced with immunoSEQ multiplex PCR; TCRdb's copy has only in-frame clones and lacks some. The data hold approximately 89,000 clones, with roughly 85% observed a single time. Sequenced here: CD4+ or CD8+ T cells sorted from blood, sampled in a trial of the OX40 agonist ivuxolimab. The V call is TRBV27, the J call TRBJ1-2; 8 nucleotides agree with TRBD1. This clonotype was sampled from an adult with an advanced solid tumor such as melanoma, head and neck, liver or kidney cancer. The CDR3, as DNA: TGTGCCAGCAGCTCAGGGGGCCTTGGTGGCTACACCTTC. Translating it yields CASSSGGLGGYTF.